These T cell receptor beta chains were read from a single sample in a study of cytomegalovirus exposure and HLA in healthy donors. The table came from immunoSEQ multiplex PCR; TCRdb's copy has only in-frame clones and leaves some out. The sample holds around 170,000 clones, approximately 84% seen once. The material sequenced was PBMCs. The receptors stem from a woman between 45 and 65 years old in good health and CMV-seropositive. CDR3s include the opening cysteine and the closing phenylalanine or tryptophan. The D gene is left open where the match is weak. Rows give clone size only sometimes, using once, few, many, or a class for an expanded clone.

NA	TRBV21-1	16	NA	TRBJ2-4	CASSKKISLAKNIQYF	TGTGCCAGCAGCAAAAAGATATCACTAGCCAAAAACATTCAGTACTTC
NA	TRBV20-1	11	NA	TRBJ2-1	CSARISDEQFF	TGCAGTGCTAGAATTAGTGATGAGCAGTTCTTC
NA	TRBV27	14	NA	TRBJ2-2	CASRATLNTGELFF	TGTGCCAGCAGAGCGACCTTGAACACCGGGGAGCTGTTTTTT
NA	TRBV7-2	13	TRBD1	TRBJ1-6	CASSPGGNSPLHF	TGTGCCAGCAGCCCAGGGGGAAATTCACCCCTCCACTTT
NA	TRBV7-9	13	NA	TRBJ2-1	CSSSLGGNNEQFF	TGTTCCAGCAGCTTAGGCGGGAACAATGAGCAGTTCTTC
NA	TRBV2	15	NA	TRBJ2-1	CAIRQGYASYNEQFF	TGTGCCATACGTCAGGGTTATGCGTCCTACAATGAGCAGTTCTTC
few	TRBV28	14	NA	TRBJ1-1	CASSLWRLNTEAFF	TGTGCCAGCAGTTTGTGGAGACTGAACACTGAAGCTTTCTTT
NA	TRBV9	15	TRBD1	TRBJ1-3	CASSVGTASGNTIYF	TGTGCCAGCAGCGTCGGGACAGCCTCTGGAAACACCATATATTTT
NA	TRBV28	12	NA	TRBJ1-5	CASLPPNQPQHF	TGTGCCAGCCTTCCCCCTAATCAGCCCCAGCATTTT
NA	TRBV6-5	11	NA	TRBJ2-7	CASSLRLEQYF	TGTGCCAGCAGTCTCCGACTAGAACAGTACTTC
once	TRBV28	14	NA	TRBJ2-5	CASSLQRGWETQYF	TGTGCCAGCAGTCTTCAAAGAGGTTGGGAGACCCAGTACTTC
NA	TRBV7-8	15	NA	TRBJ1-2	CASSGPGQTIYGYTF	TGTGCCAGCAGCGGACCGGGACAAACTATCTATGGCTACACCTTC
NA	TRBV7-9	15	TRBD2	TRBJ2-3	CASSPSSGGTDTQYF	TGTGCCAGCAGCCCATCTAGCGGGGGGACAGATACGCAGTATTTT
NA	TRBV5-6	14	NA	TRBJ2-3	CASSLSPAMDTQYF	TGTGCCAGCAGCTTGTCTCCAGCGATGGATACGCAGTATTTT
NA	TRBV19	15	TRBD2	TRBJ2-5	CASSRGGGRQETQYF	TGTGCCAGTAGTCGTGGCGGGGGGAGACAAGAGACCCAGTACTTC
NA	TRBV21-1	16	NA	TRBJ2-5	CASSKEYRGVQETQYF	TGTGCCAGCAGCAAAGAGTACAGGGGGGTCCAAGAGACCCAGTACTTC
NA	TRBV10-3	14	TRBD2	TRBJ2-3	CAISAGGTTDTQYF	TGTGCCATCAGTGCGGGGGGAACCACAGATACGCAGTATTTT
NA	TRBV19	17	TRBD1	TRBJ2-4	CASSFGRTGSSKNIQYF	TGTGCCAGTAGTTTCGGAAGGACAGGGTCGTCCAAAAACATTCAGTACTTC